The entry below describes one T cell receptor beta chain. In its sample, this clonotype was seen a few times. Its recognized antigen is unknown. The record has no base qualities; no much larger clone is one base away. Reading from cysteine to phenylalanine, the CDR3 counts 13 amino acids. Only the CDR3 part of the read is kept: 39 bases, read in frame from the first base. V loses 6 bases, J loses 9 bases, and the germline ends lie 19 bases apart. The germline V gene encodes CDR1 SQVTM and CDR2 ANQGSEA. The library was made by 5' RACE. The sequencer was an Illumina HiSeq 2500. A second about 6 to 11 cycle PCR used a sample-barcoded 5' primer and a J-beta primer mix. A template-switch 5' adaptor carrying 12 random nucleotides introduced a unique molecular identifier onto each TCR beta cDNA molecule. Each sample yielded at least 2.5 million CDR3-containing paired-end reads. First-strand cDNA was synthesized from all RNA with the Mint cDNA synthesis kit, primed by a TRBC-specific oligonucleotide. All cDNA was treated with uracil-DNA glycosylase and then went through a first 18-cycle PCR with the universal primers M1SS and BC2_uni_R. In the original analysis: For normalization, 1 million high-quality reads, each with a distinct molecular identifier, were randomly selected from each sample. Instead of being binned into consensus sequences, reads with shared molecular identifiers were discarded. CDR3 identification, clonotype clustering and error correction used MiTCR with a Q25 quality threshold and the strictest error-elimination algorithm. Lower-bound total TCR beta diversity was estimated with a nonparametric unseen species model using Euler transformation. TCRdb trimmed public reads at Q25 via fastp, called clones via MiXCR and kept in-frame beta chains. Duplicate CDR3 protein sequences are folded into a single record with the most common DNA and genes. The authors' filters were not applied to this entry. In this sample the table shows under 800,000 distinct CDR3 sequences, 40% to 45% of which occur a single time. The ten largest clonotypes hold around 20% of the sample.

The entry originates in a study of blood T cells in healthy people across ages (dated by TCRdb to about 2015). Study-level background: In model experiments, template switching captured roughly one uniquely barcoded TCR beta cDNA molecule for every two T cells. Age-related changes in TCR beta repertoire diversity were measured in the study by deep sequencing normalized with unique cDNA molecular identifiers. The donors were split into four age groups: young (average 16 years), middle-aged (around 40), aged (about 62) and long-lived (approximately 89). To avoid experimental bias, donors of different ages were distributed randomly across sequencing lanes. Using the same blood draw, the study looked at two additional independent replicas of 1 million unique cDNA reads for two donors, one aged 18 to 30 and the other aged 80 or older.

What the research found in general, with its limitations: Compared with the aged group, the long-lived group had more naive CD4+ T cells, fewer expanded clones and increased TCR diversity, a pattern suggesting age selection. Estimates of total diversity based on one million sequenced T cells were regarded as lower bounds and as underestimates. Because donor CMV infection status was unknown, age-related changes in expanded clonotypes were potentially confounded. Since profiling was done on bulk unsorted PBMCs, naive and antigen-experienced compartments could not be conclusively compared. Observed TCR beta diversity correlated strongly with the percentage of naive T cells measured by flow cytometry. As age increased, observed TCR beta diversity per million T cells dropped in a roughly linear way, and a significant reduction was already evident by age about 40.

Systemically healthy Caucasian individuals from Russia, 39 in total and aged roughly 6 to 100 years, were included as donors. Around 10 milliliters of peripheral blood were drawn from each donor into EDTA-treated Vacutainer tubes. PBMCs were isolated by Ficoll-Paque density-gradient centrifugation, with at least 6 million obtained per sample. Trizol reagent was used to extract total RNA from PBMCs, with at least 5.5 micrograms per sample. Naive CD45RAhigh/CD27high T cell percentages were measured by flow cytometry on a PBMC aliquot from every donor. The chain was built from TRBV29-1 and TRBJ2-3, with TRBD2 as a weak D call on 5 bases. Sequencing used blood. The clonotype comes from an older woman in good health. Here is the DNA: TGCAGCGTCAACCCCTTTGAGGGATTCACGCAGTATTTT. This codes for CSVNPFEGFTQYF.